This TCR beta chain is drawn from a study of glioma-infiltrating T cells after dendritic cell vaccination. Using immunoSEQ multiplex PCR, the repertoire was profiled, and TCRdb retains in-frame clones only, with some absent. The table has under 100,000 clones, 85% seen once. The source was blood, collected before dendritic cell vaccination. The receptor was derived from a human donor with glioblastoma.

CDR3 in amino acids: CASSLEVATRRRYEQYF. CDR3 nucleotide sequence: TGCGCCAGCAGCTTGGAAGTGGCAACTAGGCGGCGCTACGAGCAGTACTTC. The chain joins TRBV5-1 to TRBJ2-7; D is possibly TRBD2 (5 bases). Germline CDR1 SGHRS, CDR2 YFSETQ. The CDR3 has 17 amino acids. V dropped 0 bases and J dropped 3 bases, with 19 bases sitting between them.